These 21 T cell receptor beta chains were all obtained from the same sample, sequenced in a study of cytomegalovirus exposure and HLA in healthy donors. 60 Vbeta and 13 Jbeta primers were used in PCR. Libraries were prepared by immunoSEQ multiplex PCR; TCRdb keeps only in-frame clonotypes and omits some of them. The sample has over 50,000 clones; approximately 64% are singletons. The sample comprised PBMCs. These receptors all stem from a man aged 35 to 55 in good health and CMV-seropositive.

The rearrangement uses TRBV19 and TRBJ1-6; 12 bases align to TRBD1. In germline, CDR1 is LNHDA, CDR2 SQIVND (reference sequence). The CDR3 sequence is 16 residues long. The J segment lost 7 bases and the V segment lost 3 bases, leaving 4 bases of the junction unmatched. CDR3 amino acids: CASSIPGQGANSPLHF. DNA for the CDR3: TGTGCCAGTAGTATCCCGGGACAGGGGGCCAATTCACCCCTCCACTTT.

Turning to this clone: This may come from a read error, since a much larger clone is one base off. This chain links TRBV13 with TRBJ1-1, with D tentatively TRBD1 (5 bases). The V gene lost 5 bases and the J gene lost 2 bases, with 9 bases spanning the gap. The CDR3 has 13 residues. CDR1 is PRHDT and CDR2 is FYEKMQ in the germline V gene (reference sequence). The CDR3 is CASSLQENTEAFF. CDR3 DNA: TGTGCCAGCAGCCTACAGGAAAACACTGAAGCTTTCTTT.

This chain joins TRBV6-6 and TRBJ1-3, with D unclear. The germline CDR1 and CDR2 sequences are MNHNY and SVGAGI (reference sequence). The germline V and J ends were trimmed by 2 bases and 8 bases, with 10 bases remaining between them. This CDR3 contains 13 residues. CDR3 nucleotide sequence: TGTGCCAGCAGTTACCCCGGTTACGACACCATATATTTT. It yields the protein CASSYPGYDTIYF.

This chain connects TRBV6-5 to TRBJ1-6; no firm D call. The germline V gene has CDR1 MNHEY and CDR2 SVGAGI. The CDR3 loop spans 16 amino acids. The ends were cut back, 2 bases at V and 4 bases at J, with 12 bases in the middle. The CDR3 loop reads CASSYAGPEYNSPLHF. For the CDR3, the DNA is TGTGCCAGCAGTTACGCAGGCCCCGAATATAATTCACCCCTCCACTTT.

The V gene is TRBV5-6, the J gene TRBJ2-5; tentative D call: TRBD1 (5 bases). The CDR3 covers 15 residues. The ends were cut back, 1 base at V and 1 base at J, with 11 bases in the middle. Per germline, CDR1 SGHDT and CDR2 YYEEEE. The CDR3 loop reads CASSLQGPLQETQYF. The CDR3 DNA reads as TGTGCCAGCAGCTTGCAGGGCCCGCTCCAAGAGACCCAGTACTTC.

The CDR3, as DNA: TGTGCCACCAGCAGAGAGTCAGACTCAGATGAGCAGTTCTTC. The encoded protein is CATSRESDSDEQFF. This rearrangement joins TRBV15 to TRBJ2-1; unclear D gene. The CDR3 consists of 14 residues. V lost 0 bases and J 8 bases, leaving 11 bases between the germline ends. From germline, CDR1 is LNHNV and CDR2 YYDKDF (reference sequence).

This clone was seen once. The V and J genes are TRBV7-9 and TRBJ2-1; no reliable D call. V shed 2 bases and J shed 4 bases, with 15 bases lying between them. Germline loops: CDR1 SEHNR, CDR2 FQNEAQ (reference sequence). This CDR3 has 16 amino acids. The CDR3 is CASSLYGSILYNEQFF. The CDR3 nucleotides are TGTGCCAGCAGCTTATATGGCTCAATTTTATACAATGAGCAGTTCTTC.

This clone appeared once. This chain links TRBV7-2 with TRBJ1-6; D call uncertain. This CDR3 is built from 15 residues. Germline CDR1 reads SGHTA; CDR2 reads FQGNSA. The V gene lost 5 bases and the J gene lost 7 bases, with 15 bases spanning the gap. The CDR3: CASSQGGVRNSPLHF. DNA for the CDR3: TGTGCCAGCAGCCAAGGCGGGGTACGGAATTCACCCCTCCACTTT. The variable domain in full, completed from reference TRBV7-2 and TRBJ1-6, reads GAGVSQSPSNKVTEKGKDVELRCDPISGHTALYWYRQSLGQGLEFLIYFQGNSAPDKSGLPSDRFSAERTGGSVSTLTIQRTQQEDSAVYLCASSQGGVRNSPLHFGNGTRLTVT.

The CDR3: CASSLSFAGVTQYF. CDR3 nucleotides: TGTGCCAGCAGCCTTTCGTTCGCGGGGGTGACCCAGTACTTC. The rearrangement uses TRBV7-2 and TRBJ2-5; 7 positions agree with TRBD2. This CDR3 has 14 residues. Losses at the gene ends were 5 bases for V and 7 bases for J; bases not matched to a gene: 10. CDR1 and CDR2 from the germline V gene are SGHTA and FQGNSA. Full variable domain (outside the CDR3, taken from reference TRBV7-2 and TRBJ2-5): GAGVSQSPSNKVTEKGKDVELRCDPISGHTALYWYRQSLGQGLEFLIYFQGNSAPDKSGLPSDRFSAERTGGSVSTLTIQRTQQEDSAVYLCASSLSFAGVTQYFGPGTRLLVL.

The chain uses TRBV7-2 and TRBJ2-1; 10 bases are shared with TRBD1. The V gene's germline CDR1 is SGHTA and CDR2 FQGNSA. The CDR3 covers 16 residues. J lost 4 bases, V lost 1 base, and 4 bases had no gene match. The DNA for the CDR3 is TGTGCCAGCAGCTTAGTTTCGGGACAGGGGTACAATGAGCAGTTCTTC. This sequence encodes CASSLVSGQGYNEQFF.

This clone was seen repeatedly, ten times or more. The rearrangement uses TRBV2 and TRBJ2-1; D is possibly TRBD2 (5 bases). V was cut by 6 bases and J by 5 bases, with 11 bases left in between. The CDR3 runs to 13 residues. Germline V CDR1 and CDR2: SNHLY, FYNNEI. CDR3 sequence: CASSRGLDNEQFF. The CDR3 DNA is TGTGCCAGCAGCCGAGGACTGGACAATGAGCAGTTCTTC.

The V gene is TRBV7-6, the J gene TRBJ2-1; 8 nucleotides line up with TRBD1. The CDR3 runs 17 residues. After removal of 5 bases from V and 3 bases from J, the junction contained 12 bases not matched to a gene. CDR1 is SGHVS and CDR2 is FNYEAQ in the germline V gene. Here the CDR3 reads CASSIGPGQDLYNEQFF. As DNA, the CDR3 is TGTGCCAGCAGCATAGGGCCGGGACAGGATCTCTACAATGAGCAGTTCTTC. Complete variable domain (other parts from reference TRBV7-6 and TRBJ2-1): GAGVSQSPRYKVTKRGQDVALRCDPISGHVSLYWYRQALGQGPEFLTYFNYEAQQDKSGLPNDRFSAERPEGSISTLTIQRTEQRDSAMYRCASSIGPGQDLYNEQFFGPGTRLTVL.

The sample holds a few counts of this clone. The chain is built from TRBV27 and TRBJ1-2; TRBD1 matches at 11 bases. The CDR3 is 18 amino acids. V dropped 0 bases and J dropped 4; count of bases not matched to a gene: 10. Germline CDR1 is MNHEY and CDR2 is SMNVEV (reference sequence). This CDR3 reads CASSLSGQGGYVGYGYTF. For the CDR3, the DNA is TGTGCCAGCAGTTTATCGGGACAGGGGGGATATGTTGGCTATGGCTACACCTTC.

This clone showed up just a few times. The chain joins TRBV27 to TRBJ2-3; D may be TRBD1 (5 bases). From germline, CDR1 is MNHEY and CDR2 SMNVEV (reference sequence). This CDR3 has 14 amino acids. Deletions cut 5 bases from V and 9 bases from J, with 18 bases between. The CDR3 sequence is CASSRSAQGRTQYF. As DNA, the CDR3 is TGTGCCAGCAGTCGTTCAGCGCAGGGTAGGACGCAGTATTTT.

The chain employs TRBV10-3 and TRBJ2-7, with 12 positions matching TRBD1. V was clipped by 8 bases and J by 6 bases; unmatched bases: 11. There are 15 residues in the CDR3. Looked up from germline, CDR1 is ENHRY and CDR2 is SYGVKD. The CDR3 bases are TGTGCCATCGGGGCCCCGGGACAGGGGGCAGTCGAGCAGTACTTC. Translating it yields CAIGAPGQGAVEQYF.

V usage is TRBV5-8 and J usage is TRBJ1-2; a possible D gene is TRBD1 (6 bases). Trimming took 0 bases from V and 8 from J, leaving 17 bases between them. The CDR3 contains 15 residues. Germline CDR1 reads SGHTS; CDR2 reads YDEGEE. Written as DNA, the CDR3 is TGTGCCAGCAGCTTGGCGGGAGGGGGTACTGGCGGCTACACCTTC. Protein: CASSLAGGGTGGYTF. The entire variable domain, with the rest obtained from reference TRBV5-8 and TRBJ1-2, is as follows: EAGVTQSPTHLIKTRGQQATLRCSPISGHTSVYWYQQALGLGLQFLLWYDEGEERNRGNFPPRFSGRQFPNYSSELNVNALELEDSALYLCASSLAGGGTGGYTFGSGTRLTVV.

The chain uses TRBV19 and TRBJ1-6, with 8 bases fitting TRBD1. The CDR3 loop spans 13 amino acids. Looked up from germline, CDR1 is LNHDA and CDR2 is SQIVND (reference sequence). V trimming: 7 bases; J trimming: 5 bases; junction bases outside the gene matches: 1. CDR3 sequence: CASMGQDNSPLHF. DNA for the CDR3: TGTGCCAGTATGGGACAGGATAATTCACCCCTCCACTTT.

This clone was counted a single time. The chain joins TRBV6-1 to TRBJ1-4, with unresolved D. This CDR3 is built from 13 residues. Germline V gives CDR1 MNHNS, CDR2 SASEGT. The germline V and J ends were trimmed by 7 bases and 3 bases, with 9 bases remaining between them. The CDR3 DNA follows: TGTGCCAGCACAGGAAGGTCTAATGAAAAACTGTTTTTT. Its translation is CASTGRSNEKLFF.

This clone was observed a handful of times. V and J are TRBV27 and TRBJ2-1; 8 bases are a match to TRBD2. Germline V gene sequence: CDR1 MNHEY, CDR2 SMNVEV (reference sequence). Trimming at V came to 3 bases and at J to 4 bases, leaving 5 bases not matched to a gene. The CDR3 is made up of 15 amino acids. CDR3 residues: CASSFIAGRYNEQFF. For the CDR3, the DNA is TGTGCCAGCAGTTTTATAGCGGGACGATACAATGAGCAGTTCTTC.

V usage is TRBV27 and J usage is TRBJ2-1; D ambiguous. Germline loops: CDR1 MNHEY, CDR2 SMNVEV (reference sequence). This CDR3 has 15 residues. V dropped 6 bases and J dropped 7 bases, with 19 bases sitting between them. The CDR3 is CASSPTYPQRNEQFF. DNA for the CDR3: TGTGCCAGCAGCCCCACCTACCCCCAAAGAAATGAGCAGTTCTTC.

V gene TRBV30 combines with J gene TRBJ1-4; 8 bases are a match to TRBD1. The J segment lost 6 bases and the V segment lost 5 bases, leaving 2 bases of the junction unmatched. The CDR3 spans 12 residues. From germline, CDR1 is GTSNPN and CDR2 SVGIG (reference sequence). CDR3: CAWRTGYEKLFF. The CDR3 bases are TGTGCCTGGCGGACAGGGTATGAAAAACTGTTTTTT.